The rows below give T cell receptor beta chains drawn from one sample of a study of T cell responses to AZD1222 COVID-19 vaccine. The method was immunoSEQ multiplex PCR; TCRdb's version includes in-frame clones alone and lacks a portion of them. The sample has over 150,000 clones, 85% to 90% seen once; the top ten hold around 5.2%. The sequences come from peripheral blood, collected on day 0 of AZD1222 vaccination. These receptors originate from an adult in good health. Both conserved end residues are part of each CDR3. The D gene is left open where the match is weak. Where a row states a size, it is once, few, many or the class of an expanded clone; other rows omit it.

j_gene,abundance,v_gene,d_gene,CDR3aa,CDR3nt
TRBJ1-1,-,TRBV6-2/TRBV6-3,TRBD1,CASSYPWTGYSTEAFF,TGTGCCAGCAGTTACCCCTGGACAGGGTATTCCACTGAAGCTTTCTTT
TRBJ1-1,-,TRBV29-1,-,CSVAGERFGGTEAFF,TGCAGCGTTGCTGGCGAGAGGTTTGGTGGGACTGAAGCTTTCTTT
TRBJ2-7,-,TRBV3-1/TRBV3-2,TRBD2,CASSPGGTPSYEQYF,TGTGCCAGCAGCCCGGGGGGGACACCCTCCTACGAGCAGTACTTC
TRBJ2-7,-,TRBV14,TRBD1,CASSQAGQGYEQYF,TGTGCCAGCAGCCAAGCGGGACAGGGCTACGAGCAGTACTTC
TRBJ1-2,-,TRBV5-4,-,CASSRGGRSPPYGYTF,TGTGCCAGCAGCCGGGGGGGCAGGTCCCCACCCTATGGCTACACCTTC
TRBJ1-1,few,TRBV21-1,-,CASSKLNSSTEAFF,TGTGCCAGCAGCAAATTGAACAGCTCCACTGAAGCTTTCTTT
TRBJ2-5,once,TRBV27,TRBD2,CASSLGEGRGETQYF,TGTGCCAGCAGTTTAGGGGAGGGGAGGGGTGAGACCCAGTACTTC
TRBJ2-1,few,TRBV7-9,TRBD2,CASSEGLAGAGEQFF,TGTGCCAGCAGCGAGGGACTAGCGGGAGCGGGGGAGCAGTTCTTC
TRBJ1-1,once,TRBV20-1,-,CSASKMNTEAFF,TGCAGTGCTAGTAAGATGAACACTGAAGCTTTCTTT
TRBJ1-1,-,TRBV28,-,CASSGYTEAFF,TGTGCCAGCAGTGGGTACACTGAAGCTTTCTTT
TRBJ1-2,-,TRBV18,-,CASSSAGDNYGYTF,TGTGCCAGCTCCTCAGCAGGGGACAACTATGGCTACACCTTC
TRBJ1-2,-,TRBV5-4,TRBD1,CASQEGTVWGGGYTF,TGTGCCAGTCAGGAGGGGACAGTCTGGGGTGGTGGCTACACCTTC
TRBJ1-6,-,TRBV11-3,TRBD1,CASSPDRESPLHF,TGTGCCAGCAGCCCAGACAGGGAGTCACCCCTCCACTTT
TRBJ2-3,-,TRBV19,TRBD2,CASSIALAGGPRDTQYF,TGTGCCAGTAGTATTGCACTAGCGGGAGGGCCCCGGGATACGCAGTATTTT
TRBJ1-4,-,TRBV9,TRBD1,CASSTGTGGREKLFF,TGTGCCAGCAGCACGGGGACAGGGGGTAGGGAAAAACTGTTTTTT
TRBJ2-2,many,TRBV2,-,CASSVERGAGELFF,TGTGCCAGCAGTGTCGAACGTGGGGCCGGGGAGCTGTTTTTT
TRBJ2-7,-,TRBV9,-,CASSAEGRDGSSYEQYF,TGTGCCAGCAGCGCAGAGGGCCGGGACGGGAGCTCCTACGAGCAGTACTTC
TRBJ1-1,-,TRBV7-3,TRBD1,CASSLMGQGLNTEAFF,TGTGCCAGCAGCTTAATGGGACAGGGTTTGAACACTGAAGCTTTCTTT
TRBJ1-4,-,TRBV7-2,-,CASSSGAGQTNEKLFF,TGTGCCAGCAGCTCGGGGGCGGGTCAGACTAATGAAAAACTGTTTTTT
TRBJ1-4,-,TRBV6-4,-,CASSRDLTNEKLFF,TGTGCCAGCAGTCGGGACCTAACTAATGAAAAACTGTTTTTT
TRBJ1-5,-,TRBV6-5,-,CASSYRQRDQPQHF,TGTGCCAGCAGTTACAGACAGCGAGATCAGCCCCAGCATTTT
TRBJ1-1,-,TRBV27,-,CASSLLRMPGAAPRTEAFF,TGTGCCAGCAGTCTTCTTAGGATGCCAGGGGCCGCCCCGAGGACTGAAGCTTTCTTT
TRBJ1-5,-,TRBV30,-,CAWGPGPGYQPQHF,TGTGCCTGGGGCCCCGGGCCGGGATATCAGCCCCAGCATTTT
TRBJ2-2,-,TRBV6-2/TRBV6-3,-,CASSYSPPGANTGELFF,TGTGCCAGCAGTTACTCACCCCCGGGGGCGAACACCGGGGAGCTGTTTTTT
TRBJ2-6,-,TRBV6-2/TRBV6-3,-,CASSYSRQALSGANVLTF,TGTGCCAGCAGTTACTCGAGACAGGCCCTCTCTGGGGCCAACGTCCTGACTTTC
TRBJ1-6,-,TRBV5-1,-,CASSDSTWAANSPLHF,TGCGCCAGCAGCGACTCAACCTGGGCAGCGAATTCACCCCTCCACTTT
TRBJ1-2,-,TRBV6-8,-,CASSYSGNLLFYGYTF,TGTGCCAGCAGTTATTCGGGGAACCTCTTATTTTATGGCTACACCTTC
TRBJ1-4,-,TRBV5-1,-,CASSSQGFNEKLFF,TGCGCCAGCAGCTCACAGGGATTTAATGAAAAACTGTTTTTT
TRBJ2-5,-,TRBV10-2,TRBD2,CASSLAGRETQYF,TGCGCCAGCAGTCTAGCGGGACGGGAGACCCAGTACTTC
TRBJ2-7,once,TRBV5-1,-,CASSSRSGAYEQYF,TGCGCCAGCAGTAGTCGATCGGGGGCCTACGAGCAGTACTTC
TRBJ1-6,-,TRBV9,-,CASSVEGTRKNNSPLHF,TGTGCCAGCAGCGTAGAAGGGACACGAAAAAACAATTCACCCCTCCACTTT
TRBJ2-7,-,TRBV5-6,TRBD1,CASSHMFRDRGTYEQYF,TGTGCCAGCAGCCATATGTTCCGGGACAGGGGAACCTACGAGCAGTACTTC
TRBJ2-1,-,TRBV29-1,-,CSVAARASDNEQFF,TGCAGCGTGGCTGCGAGGGCTAGTGACAATGAGCAGTTCTTC
TRBJ2-2,-,TRBV28,TRBD2,CASMASGSNTGELFF,TGTGCCAGCATGGCTAGCGGGAGCAACACCGGGGAGCTGTTTTTT
TRBJ1-6,-,TRBV7-8,TRBD1,CASSLIRGKVGQGYNSPLHF,TGTGCCAGCAGCTTGATTAGAGGGAAGGTGGGACAGGGGTATAATTCACCCCTCCACTTT
TRBJ2-5,-,TRBV28,-,CASSLGLKRETQYF,TGTGCCAGCAGTTTAGGACTAAAACGGGAGACCCAGTACTTC
TRBJ2-3,-,TRBV6-5,-,CASSNQGADTQYF,TGTGCCAGCAGTAATCAGGGTGCAGATACGCAGTATTTT
TRBJ2-3,-,TRBV5-1,TRBD2,CASSSSRTSGSTDTQYF,TGCGCCAGCAGCTCGAGCCGGACTAGCGGGAGCACAGATACGCAGTATTTT
TRBJ1-6,-,TRBV7-3,-,CASSRTARGVSSYNSPLHF,TGTGCCAGCAGCCGAACCGCTAGGGGGGTGAGCTCCTATAATTCACCCCTCCACTTT
TRBJ1-2,-,TRBV28,-,CASSFRRAGGYTF,TGTGCCAGCAGTTTTCGGCGGGCCGGTGGCTACACCTTC
TRBJ1-2,-,TRBV6-2/TRBV6-3,-,CASSYSTVQVGYGYTF,TGTGCCAGCAGTTACTCGACGGTACAGGTCGGCTATGGCTACACCTTC
TRBJ1-6,-,TRBV28,-,CASSLWTGPNSPLHF,TGTGCCAGCAGTTTATGGACAGGTCCGAATTCACCCCTCCACTTT
TRBJ1-5,-,TRBV28,-,CASHSGNNQPQHF,TGTGCCAGCCATTCAGGGAACAATCAGCCCCAGCATTTT
TRBJ2-5,-,TRBV27,TRBD2,CASSPWASGQETQYF,TGTGCCAGCAGTCCCTGGGCTAGCGGCCAAGAGACCCAGTACTTC
TRBJ1-2,-,TRBV7-9,-,CASSPQTEGGYTF,TGTGCCAGCAGCCCGCAGACAGAAGGTGGCTACACCTTC
TRBJ1-2,-,TRBV11-2,-,CASSLDRKNTNYGYTF,TGTGCCAGCAGCTTAGATAGGAAGAACACGAACTATGGCTACACCTTC
TRBJ2-3,-,TRBV7-2,TRBD2,CASSLNRDSGDITDTQYF,TGTGCCAGCAGCTTAAACCGGGATAGCGGGGACATCACAGATACGCAGTATTTT
TRBJ1-2,-,TRBV9,-,CASSVVDSVTNYGYTF,TGTGCCAGCAGCGTAGTTGATTCAGTTACTAACTATGGCTACACCTTC
TRBJ2-2,-,TRBV10-3,-,CAISESKGRDTGELFF,TGTGCCATCAGTGAGTCGAAAGGGCGGGACACCGGGGAGCTGTTTTTT
TRBJ2-7,-,TRBV25-1,-,CASSGVGGSYEQYF,TGTGCCAGCAGTGGGGTCGGGGGCTCCTACGAGCAGTACTTC
TRBJ1-2,many,TRBV27,-,CASSLTGLGGYTF,TGTGCCAGCAGTTTGACAGGTCTTGGTGGCTACACCTTC
TRBJ2-5,-,TRBV24-1,-,CATSEGQTQYF,TGTGCCACCAGTGAAGGCCAGACCCAGTACTTC
TRBJ2-7,-,TRBV5-1,TRBD1,CASSWGQGVTYEQYF,TGCGCCAGCAGCTGGGGACAGGGGGTTACCTACGAGCAGTACTTC
TRBJ2-7,once,TRBV2,TRBD1,CASSEGDRGPYEQYF,TGTGCCAGCAGTGAAGGGGACAGGGGGCCCTACGAGCAGTACTTC
TRBJ2-1,-,TRBV27,-,CASAPGRTYSYNEQFF,TGTGCCAGCGCCCCAGGCCGGACATATTCCTACAATGAGCAGTTCTTC
TRBJ2-2,-,TRBV14,TRBD2,CASSQDISGTSGRNTGELFF,TGTGCCAGCAGCCAAGATATATCTGGAACTAGCGGGAGAAACACCGGGGAGCTGTTTTTT
TRBJ2-1,-,TRBV27,-,CASSSLRAGQFF,TGTGCCAGCAGTTCCCTTAGGGCAGGGCAGTTCTTC
TRBJ2-3,-,TRBV11-2,-,CASSPTGTSTDTQYF,TGTGCCAGCAGCCCAACTGGGACTAGCACAGATACGCAGTATTTT
TRBJ2-1,-,TRBV6-2/TRBV6-3,-,CASSSLRGNEQFF,TGTGCCAGCAGTTCCCTAAGGGGTAATGAGCAGTTCTTC
TRBJ1-2,-,TRBV18,-,CASSRWQGDFYGYTF,TGTGCCAGCTCACGGTGGCAGGGAGACTTCTATGGCTACACCTTC